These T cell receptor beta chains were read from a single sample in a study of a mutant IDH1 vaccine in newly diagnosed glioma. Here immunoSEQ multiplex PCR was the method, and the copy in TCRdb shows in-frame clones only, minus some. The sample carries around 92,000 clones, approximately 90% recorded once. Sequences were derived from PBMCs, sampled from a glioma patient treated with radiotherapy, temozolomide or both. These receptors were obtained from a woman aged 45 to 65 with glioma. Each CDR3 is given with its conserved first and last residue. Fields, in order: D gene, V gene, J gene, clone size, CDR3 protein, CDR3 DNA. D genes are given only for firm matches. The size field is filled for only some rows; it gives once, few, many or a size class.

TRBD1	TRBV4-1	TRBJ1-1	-	CASSRTGGDTEAFF	TGCGCCAGCAGCAGAACAGGGGGGGACACTGAAGCTTTCTTT
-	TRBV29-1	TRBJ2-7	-	CSVEGDTSYEQYF	TGCAGCGTTGAGGGGGACACCTCCTACGAGCAGTACTTC
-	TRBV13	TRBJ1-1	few	CASSLVSLGEAFF	TGTGCCAGCAGCTTAGTGTCCCTAGGGGAAGCTTTCTTT
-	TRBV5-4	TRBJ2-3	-	CASSNGKGSTDTQYF	TGTGCCAGCAGCAATGGCAAGGGGAGCACAGATACGCAGTATTTT
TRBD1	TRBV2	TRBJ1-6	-	CASRDRGRDSPLHF	TGTGCCAGCAGGGACAGGGGGCGCGATTCACCCCTCCACTTT
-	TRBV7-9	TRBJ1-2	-	CASSLDSTALGYTF	TGTGCCAGCAGCTTAGATTCTACTGCTCTCGGCTACACCTTC
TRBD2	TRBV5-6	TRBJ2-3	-	CASSLPSSGPSRDTQYF	TGTGCCAGCAGCTTACCATCTAGCGGGCCTAGCCGAGATACGCAGTATTTT
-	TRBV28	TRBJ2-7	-	CASSPGGGRSYEQYF	TGTGCCAGCAGCCCAGGGGGCGGGAGATCCTACGAGCAGTACTTC
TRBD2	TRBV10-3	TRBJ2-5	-	CAISDGTSGIRETQYF	TGTGCCATCAGTGACGGGACTAGCGGGATACGTGAGACCCAGTACTTC
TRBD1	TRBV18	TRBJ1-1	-	CASSPRARQGLGTEAFF	TGTGCCAGCTCTCCACGGGCGAGACAGGGGCTCGGCACTGAAGCTTTCTTT
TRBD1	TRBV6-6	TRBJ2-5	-	CASSIDREETQYF	TGTGCCAGCAGCATAGACAGGGAAGAGACCCAGTACTTC
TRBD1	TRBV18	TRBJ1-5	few	CASSPLELGGGSNQPQHF	TGTGCCAGCTCACCACTGGAGTTAGGGGGCGGAAGCAATCAGCCCCAGCATTTT
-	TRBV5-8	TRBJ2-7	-	CASSFGLFGEQYF	TGTGCCAGCAGCTTTGGATTGTTCGGCGAGCAGTACTTC
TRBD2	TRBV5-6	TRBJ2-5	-	CASSFGTSGRRRGETQYF	TGTGCCAGCAGCTTCGGGACTAGCGGGAGACGAAGGGGGGAGACCCAGTACTTC
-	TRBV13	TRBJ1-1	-	CASSPGDAGNTEAFF	TGTGCCAGCAGCCCAGGGGACGCGGGAAACACTGAAGCTTTCTTT
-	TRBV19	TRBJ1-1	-	CASRETGPLNTEAFF	TGTGCCAGTAGGGAGACGGGACCATTGAACACTGAAGCTTTCTTT
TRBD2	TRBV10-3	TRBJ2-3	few	CAISEGGGLTDTQYF	TGTGCCATCAGTGAGGGCGGGGGGTTGACAGATACGCAGTATTTT
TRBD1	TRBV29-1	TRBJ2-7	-	CSVVGGQGADEQYF	TGCAGCGTTGTGGGGGGACAGGGGGCCGACGAGCAGTACTTC
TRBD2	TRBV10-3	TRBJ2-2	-	CAISVEAGEVRELFF	TGTGCCATCAGTGTGGAAGCGGGAGAGGTTAGGGAGCTGTTTTTT
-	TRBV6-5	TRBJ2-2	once	CASSYWTGELFF	TGTGCCAGCAGTTACTGGACCGGGGAGCTGTTTTTT
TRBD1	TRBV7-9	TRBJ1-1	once	CASSPRGQGAVSEAFF	TGTGCCAGCAGCCCCCGAGGACAGGGGGCGGTTAGTGAAGCTTTCTTT
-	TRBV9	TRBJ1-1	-	CASSPRAENTEAFF	TGTGCCAGCAGCCCCCGGGCCGAGAACACTGAAGCTTTCTTT
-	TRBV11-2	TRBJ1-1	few	CASSADRNTEAFF	TGTGCCAGCAGCGCCGACAGGAACACTGAAGCTTTCTTT
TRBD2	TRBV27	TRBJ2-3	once	CASSWGTSYNTQYF	TGTGCCAGCAGTTGGGGGACTAGCTATAATACGCAGTATTTT
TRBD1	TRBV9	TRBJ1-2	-	CASSVSDRVEGSYTF	TGTGCCAGCAGCGTCAGCGACAGGGTAGAAGGTAGCTACACCTTC
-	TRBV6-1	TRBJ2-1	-	CASSESGSSYNEQFF	TGTGCCAGCAGTGAATCCGGGAGCTCCTACAATGAGCAGTTCTTC
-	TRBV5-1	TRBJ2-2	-	CASSLGGAGELFF	TGCGCCAGCAGCCTGGGAGGAGCCGGGGAGCTGTTTTTT
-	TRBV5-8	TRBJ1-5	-	CASSWGPEGNQPQHF	TGTGCCAGCAGCTGGGGCCCGGAGGGCAATCAGCCCCAGCATTTT
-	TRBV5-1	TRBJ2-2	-	CASSLGQSSAGELFF	TGCGCCAGCAGCTTAGGACAGTCCTCGGCTGGGGAGCTGTTTTTT
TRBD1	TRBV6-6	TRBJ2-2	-	CATHRGQGAGGELFF	TGTGCCACGCATAGGGGACAGGGGGCCGGAGGGGAGCTGTTTTTT
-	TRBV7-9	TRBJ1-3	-	CASSLGGDSGNTIYF	TGTGCCAGCAGCTTAGGGGGGGACTCTGGAAACACCATATATTTT
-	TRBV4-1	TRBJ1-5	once	CASSQVRGSNQPQHF	TGCGCCAGCAGCCAAGTCCGGGGGAGCAATCAGCCCCAGCATTTT
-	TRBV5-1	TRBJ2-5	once	CASSPVGDPQETQYF	TGCGCCAGCAGCCCGGTAGGGGACCCGCAAGAGACCCAGTACTTC
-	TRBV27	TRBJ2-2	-	CASRGTNVGGELFF	TGTGCCAGCAGGGGGACCAACGTTGGCGGGGAGCTGTTTTTT
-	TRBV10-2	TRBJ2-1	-	CASTPPGVGNEQFF	TGCGCCAGCACCCCCCCGGGAGTGGGCAATGAGCAGTTCTTC
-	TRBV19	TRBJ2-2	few	CASNTPGDRHTGELFF	TGTGCCAGTAATACCCCCGGGGACCGACACACCGGGGAGCTGTTTTTT
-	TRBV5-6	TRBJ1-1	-	CASSPPASGGTEAFF	TGTGCCAGCAGCCCGCCCGCCTCCGGCGGTACTGAAGCTTTCTTT
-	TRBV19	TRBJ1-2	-	CASSVDTRYGYTF	TGTGCCAGTAGTGTGGACACGCGCTATGGCTACACCTTC
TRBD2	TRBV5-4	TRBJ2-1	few	CASSLGTRRYNEQFF	TGTGCCAGCAGCTTGGGGACTAGAAGGTACAATGAGCAGTTCTTC